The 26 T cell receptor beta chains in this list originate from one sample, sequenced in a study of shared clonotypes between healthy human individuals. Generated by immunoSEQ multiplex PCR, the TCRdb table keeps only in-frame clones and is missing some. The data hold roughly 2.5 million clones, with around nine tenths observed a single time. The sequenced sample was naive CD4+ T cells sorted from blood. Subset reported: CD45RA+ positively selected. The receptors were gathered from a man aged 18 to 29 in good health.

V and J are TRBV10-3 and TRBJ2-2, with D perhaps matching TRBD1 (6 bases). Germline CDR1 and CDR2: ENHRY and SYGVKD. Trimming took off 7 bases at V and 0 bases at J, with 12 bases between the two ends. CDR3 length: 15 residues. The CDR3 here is CAITKDRPNTGELFF. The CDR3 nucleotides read TGTGCCATCACTAAAGACAGGCCGAACACCGGGGAGCTGTTTTTT.

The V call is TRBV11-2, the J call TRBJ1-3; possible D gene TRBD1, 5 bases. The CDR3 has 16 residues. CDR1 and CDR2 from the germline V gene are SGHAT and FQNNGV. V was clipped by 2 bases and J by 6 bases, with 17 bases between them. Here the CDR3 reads CASSLTGGARENTIYF. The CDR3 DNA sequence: TGTGCCAGCAGCTTAACCGGCGGGGCTAGGGAAAACACCATATATTTT.

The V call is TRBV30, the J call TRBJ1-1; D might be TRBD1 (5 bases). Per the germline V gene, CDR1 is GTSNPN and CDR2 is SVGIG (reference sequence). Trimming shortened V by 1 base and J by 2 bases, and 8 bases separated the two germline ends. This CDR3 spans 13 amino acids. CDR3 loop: CAWSGDSNTEAFF. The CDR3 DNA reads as TGTGCCTGGAGTGGCGACAGTAACACTGAAGCTTTCTTT.

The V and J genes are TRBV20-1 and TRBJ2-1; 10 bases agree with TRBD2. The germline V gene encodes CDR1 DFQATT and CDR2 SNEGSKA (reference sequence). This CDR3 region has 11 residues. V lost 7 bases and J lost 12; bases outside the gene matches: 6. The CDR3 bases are TGCAGTGTCAAGAGACTAGCGGGGCAGTTCTTC. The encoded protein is CSVKRLAGQFF.

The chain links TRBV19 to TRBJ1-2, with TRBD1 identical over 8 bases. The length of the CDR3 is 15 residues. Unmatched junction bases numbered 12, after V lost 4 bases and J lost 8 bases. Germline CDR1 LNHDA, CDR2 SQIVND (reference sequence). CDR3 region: CASSTPGQVANGYTF. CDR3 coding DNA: TGTGCCAGTAGTACCCCGGGACAGGTCGCGAACGGCTACACCTTC.

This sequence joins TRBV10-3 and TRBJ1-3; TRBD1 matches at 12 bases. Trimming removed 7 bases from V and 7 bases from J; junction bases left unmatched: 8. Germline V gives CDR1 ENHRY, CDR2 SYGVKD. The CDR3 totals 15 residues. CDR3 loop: CAITEGQGARNTIYF. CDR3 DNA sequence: TGTGCCATCACCGAGGGACAGGGGGCAAGGAACACCATATATTTT.

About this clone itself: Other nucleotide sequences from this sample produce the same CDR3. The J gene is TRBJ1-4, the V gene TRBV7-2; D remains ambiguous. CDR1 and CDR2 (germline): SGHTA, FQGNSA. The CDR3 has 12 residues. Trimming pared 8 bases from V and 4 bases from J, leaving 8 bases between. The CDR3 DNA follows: TGTGCCAGCTCCCAGAATAATGAAAAACTGTTTTTT. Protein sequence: CASSQNNEKLFF.

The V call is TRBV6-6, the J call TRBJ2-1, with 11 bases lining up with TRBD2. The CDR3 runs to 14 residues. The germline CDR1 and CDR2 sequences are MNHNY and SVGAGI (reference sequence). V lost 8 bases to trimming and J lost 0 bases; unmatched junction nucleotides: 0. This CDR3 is CASGTSGSYNEQFF. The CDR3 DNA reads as TGTGCCAGCGGGACTAGCGGCTCCTACAATGAGCAGTTCTTC.

The CDR3 coding sequence is TGTGCCAGCAGTTCCTCCAGGGAGGAAAAACTGTTTTTT. Protein product: CASSSSREEKLFF. The rearrangement links TRBV28 to TRBJ1-4, with D possibly matching TRBD1 (5 bases). Trimming stripped 4 bases from V and 8 bases from J, with 11 bases between. Germline loops: CDR1 MDHEN, CDR2 SYDVKM. The length of the CDR3 is 13 residues.

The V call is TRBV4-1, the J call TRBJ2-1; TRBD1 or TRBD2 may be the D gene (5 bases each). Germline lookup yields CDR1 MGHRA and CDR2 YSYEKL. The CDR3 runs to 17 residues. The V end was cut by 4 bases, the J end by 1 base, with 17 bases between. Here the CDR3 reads CASSPGTLRGSYNEQFF. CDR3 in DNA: TGCGCCAGCAGCCCCGGGACCCTCCGAGGGTCCTACAATGAGCAGTTCTTC.

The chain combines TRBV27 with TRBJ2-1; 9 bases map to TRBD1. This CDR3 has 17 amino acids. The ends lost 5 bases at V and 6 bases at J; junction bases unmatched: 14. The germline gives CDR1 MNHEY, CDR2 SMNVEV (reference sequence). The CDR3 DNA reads TGTGCCAGCAGTCATATCCCGGGGGACAGGGAACCCAATGAGCAGTTCTTC. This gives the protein CASSHIPGDREPNEQFF.

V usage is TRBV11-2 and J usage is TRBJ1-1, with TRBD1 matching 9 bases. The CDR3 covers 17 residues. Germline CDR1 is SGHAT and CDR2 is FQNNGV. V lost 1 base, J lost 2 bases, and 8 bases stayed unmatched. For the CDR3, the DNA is TGTGCCAGCAGCTTAGCCCGTTGGGGACAGGGAAACACTGAAGCTTTCTTT. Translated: CASSLARWGQGNTEAFF.

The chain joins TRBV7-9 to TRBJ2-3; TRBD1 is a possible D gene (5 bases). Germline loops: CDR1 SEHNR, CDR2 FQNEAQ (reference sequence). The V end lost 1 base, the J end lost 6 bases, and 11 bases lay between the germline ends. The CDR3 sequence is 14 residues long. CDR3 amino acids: CASSLGQGGDTQYF. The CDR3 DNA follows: TGTGCCAGCAGCTTAGGCCAGGGTGGCGATACGCAGTATTTT.

The CDR3 is CASSSFRTSGHAGGTQYF. The CDR3 bases are TGTGCCAGCAGCTCGTTTCGGACTAGCGGTCATGCGGGGGGGACCCAGTACTTC. The chain employs TRBV7-2 and TRBJ2-5; 10 positions agree with TRBD2. The CDR3 extends over 18 amino acids. Trimming removed 4 bases from V and 7 bases from J; junction bases left unmatched: 18. From germline, CDR1 is SGHTA and CDR2 FQGNSA.

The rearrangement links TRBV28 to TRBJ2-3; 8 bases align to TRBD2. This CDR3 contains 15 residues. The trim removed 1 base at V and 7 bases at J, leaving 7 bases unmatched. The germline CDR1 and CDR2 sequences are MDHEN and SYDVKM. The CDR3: CASSLLASGPNTQYF. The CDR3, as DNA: TGTGCCAGCAGTTTATTAGCTAGCGGGCCAAATACGCAGTATTTT. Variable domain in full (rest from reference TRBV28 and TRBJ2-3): DVKVTQSSRYLVKRTGEKVFLECVQDMDHENMFWYRQDPGLGLRLIYFSYDVKMKEKGDIPEGYSVSREKKERFSLILESASTNQTSMYLCASSLLASGPNTQYFGPGTRLTVL.

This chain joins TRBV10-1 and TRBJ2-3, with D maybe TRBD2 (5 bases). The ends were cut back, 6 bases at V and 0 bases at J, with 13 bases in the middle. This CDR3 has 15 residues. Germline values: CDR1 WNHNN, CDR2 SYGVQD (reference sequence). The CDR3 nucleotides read TGCGCCAGCAGCCCGGACTTGCTGAGCACAGATACGCAGTATTTT. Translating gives CASSPDLLSTDTQYF.

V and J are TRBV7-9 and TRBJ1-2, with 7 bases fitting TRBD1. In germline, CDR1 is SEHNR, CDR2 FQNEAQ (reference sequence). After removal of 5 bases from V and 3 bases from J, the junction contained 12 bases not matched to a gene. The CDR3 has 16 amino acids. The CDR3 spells CASSPGQPLSHYGYTF. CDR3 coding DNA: TGTGCCAGCAGCCCGGGACAGCCTTTAAGTCACTATGGCTACACCTTC.

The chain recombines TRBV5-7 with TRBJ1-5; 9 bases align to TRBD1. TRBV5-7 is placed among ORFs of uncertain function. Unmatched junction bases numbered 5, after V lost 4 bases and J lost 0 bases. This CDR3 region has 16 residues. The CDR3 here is CASSRQGVNSNQPQHF. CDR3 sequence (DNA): TGTGCCAGCAGCCGACAGGGGGTAAATAGCAATCAGCCCCAGCATTTT.

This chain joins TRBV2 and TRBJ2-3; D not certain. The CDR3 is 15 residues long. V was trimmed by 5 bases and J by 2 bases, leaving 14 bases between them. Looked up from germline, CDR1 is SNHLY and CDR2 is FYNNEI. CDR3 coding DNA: TGTGCCAGCAGTCGCGGCTTGCCGTCCACAGATACGCAGTATTTT. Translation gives CASSRGLPSTDTQYF.

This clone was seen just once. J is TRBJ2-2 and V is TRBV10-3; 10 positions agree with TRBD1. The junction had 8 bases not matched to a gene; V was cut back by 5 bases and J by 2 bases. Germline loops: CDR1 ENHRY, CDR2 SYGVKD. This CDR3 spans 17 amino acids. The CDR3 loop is CAISRDRGLSNTGELFF. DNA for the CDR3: TGTGCCATCAGTAGGGACAGGGGCCTTTCCAACACCGGGGAGCTGTTTTTT.

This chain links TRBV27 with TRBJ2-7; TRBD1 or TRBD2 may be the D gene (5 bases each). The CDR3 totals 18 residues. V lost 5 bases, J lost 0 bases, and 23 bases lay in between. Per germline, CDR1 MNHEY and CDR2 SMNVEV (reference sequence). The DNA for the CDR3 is TGTGCCAGCAGTCCGGGGCTGGGGGTCTATCCCAACTCCTACGAGCAGTACTTC. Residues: CASSPGLGVYPNSYEQYF.

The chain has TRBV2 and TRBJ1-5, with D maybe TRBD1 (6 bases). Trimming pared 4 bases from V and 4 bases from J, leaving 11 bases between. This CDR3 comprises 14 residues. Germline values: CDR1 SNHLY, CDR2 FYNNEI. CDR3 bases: TGTGCCAGCAGTGTAGAGCAGGGGAATCAGCCCCAGCATTTT. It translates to CASSVEQGNQPQHF.

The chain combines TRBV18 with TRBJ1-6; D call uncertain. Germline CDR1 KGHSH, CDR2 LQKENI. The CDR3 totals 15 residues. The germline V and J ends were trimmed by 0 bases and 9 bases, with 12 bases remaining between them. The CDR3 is CASSPPAGLGSPLHF. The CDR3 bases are TGTGCCAGCTCACCACCAGCGGGGTTGGGTTCACCCCTCCACTTT.

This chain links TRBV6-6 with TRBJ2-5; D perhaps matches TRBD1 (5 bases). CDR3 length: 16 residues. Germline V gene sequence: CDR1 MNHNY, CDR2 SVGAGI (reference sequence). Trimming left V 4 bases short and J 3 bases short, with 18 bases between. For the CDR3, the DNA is TGTGCCAGCAGTTCCAAAAGAAAGGGGTTTGAAGAGACCCAGTACTTC. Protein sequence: CASSSKRKGFEETQYF.

This chain's CDR3 is CGGDRGAYEQYF. The CDR3 region has the DNA TGTGGCGGGGACAGGGGGGCTTACGAGCAGTACTTC. The V gene is TRBV30, the J gene TRBJ2-7; 11 bases align to TRBD1. This CDR3 comprises 12 residues. The germline V gene has CDR1 GTSNPN and CDR2 SVGIG (reference sequence).

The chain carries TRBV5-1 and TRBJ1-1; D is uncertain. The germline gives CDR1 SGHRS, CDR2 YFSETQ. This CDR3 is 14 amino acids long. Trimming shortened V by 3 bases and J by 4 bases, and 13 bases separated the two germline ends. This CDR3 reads CASSSQTSGTEAFF. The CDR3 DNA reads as TGCGCCAGCAGCTCACAGACCAGCGGCACTGAAGCTTTCTTT.